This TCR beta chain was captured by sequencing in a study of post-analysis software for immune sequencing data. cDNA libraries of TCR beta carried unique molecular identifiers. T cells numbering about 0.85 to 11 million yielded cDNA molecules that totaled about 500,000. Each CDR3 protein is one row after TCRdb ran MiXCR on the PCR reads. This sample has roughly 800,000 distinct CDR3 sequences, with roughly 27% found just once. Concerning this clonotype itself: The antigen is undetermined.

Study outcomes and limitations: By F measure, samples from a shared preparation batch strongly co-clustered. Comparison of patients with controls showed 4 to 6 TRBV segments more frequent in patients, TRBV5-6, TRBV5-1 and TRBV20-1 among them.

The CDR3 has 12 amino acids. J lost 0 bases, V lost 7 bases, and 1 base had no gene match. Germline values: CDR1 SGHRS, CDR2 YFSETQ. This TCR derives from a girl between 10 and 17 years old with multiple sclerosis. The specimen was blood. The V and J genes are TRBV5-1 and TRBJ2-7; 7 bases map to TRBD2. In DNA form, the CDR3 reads TGCGCCAGCGGGGGGGACTCCTACGAGCAGTACTTC. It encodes CASGGDSYEQYF.